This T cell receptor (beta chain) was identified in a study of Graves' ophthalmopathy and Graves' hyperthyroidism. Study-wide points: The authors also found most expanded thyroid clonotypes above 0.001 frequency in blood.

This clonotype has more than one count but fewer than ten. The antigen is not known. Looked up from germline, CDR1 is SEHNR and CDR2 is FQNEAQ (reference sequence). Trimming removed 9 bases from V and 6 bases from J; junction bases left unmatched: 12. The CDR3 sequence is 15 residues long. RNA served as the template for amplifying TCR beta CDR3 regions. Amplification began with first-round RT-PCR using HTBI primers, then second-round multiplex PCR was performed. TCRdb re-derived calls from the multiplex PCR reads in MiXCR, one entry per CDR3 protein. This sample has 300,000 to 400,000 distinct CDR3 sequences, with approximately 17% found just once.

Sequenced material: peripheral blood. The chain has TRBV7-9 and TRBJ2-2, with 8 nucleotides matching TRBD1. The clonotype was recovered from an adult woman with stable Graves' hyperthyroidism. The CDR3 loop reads CASPTGTGVSGELFF. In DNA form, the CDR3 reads TGTGCCAGTCCAACCGGGACAGGCGTTTCCGGGGAGCTGTTTTTT.